This TCR beta chain was sequenced for a study of T cell changes during pregnancy in multiple sclerosis. Clones were sequenced by immunoSEQ multiplex PCR, and TCRdb holds only the in-frame ones, with some missing. Among more than 55,000 clones listed, around nine tenths were seen once. The CDR3 sequence is 13 residues long. V lost 7 bases to trimming and J lost 2 bases; unmatched junction nucleotides: 3. CDR1 is MNHEY and CDR2 is SVGAGI in the germline V gene. This specimen was peripheral blood, taken in the first trimester of pregnancy. V is TRBV6-5 and J is TRBJ2-7; TRBD1 aligns across 9 bases. The TCR sequence derives from a female donor in good health, enrolled as a control in a pregnancy study. Written as DNA, the CDR3 is TGTGCCAGCAAGGGGACAGGGCCCTACGAGCAGTACTTC. This translates into CASKGTGPYEQYF.